A selection of T cell receptor beta chains follows, all from one sample in a study of CD8 T cells in Susac syndrome. TCRdb itself ran the immunoSEQ multiplex PCR reads through MiXCR, one entry per CDR3 protein. The repertoire holds 230,000 or so distinct CDR3 sequences, with approximately 95% as singletons. The sequencing input was CD4+ T cells from PBMCs. The receptors were sampled from a human donor with multiple sclerosis. The conserved cysteine and the conserved F or W are not part of the CDR3 here. Fields, in order: V gene, J gene, D gene, CDR3 protein. The D gene is left open where the match is weak.

>TRBV12-3/TRBV12-4|TRBJ1-3|NA
ASNVPGENTIY
>TRBV7-9|TRBJ2-1|TRBD1
ASSSYRDRVNNEQF
>TRBV12-3/TRBV12-4|TRBJ2-7|TRBD1
ASSRGTVSYEQY
>TRBV30|TRBJ1-2|TRBD1
AWSRFGTGGVDYGYT
>TRBV7-2|TRBJ2-3|NA
ASSPYTGSGTDTQY
>TRBV29-1|TRBJ2-3|NA
SVATLGTDTQY
>TRBV29-1|TRBJ1-5|TRBD1
SVGGEGALSNQPQH
>TRBV25-1|TRBJ2-5|NA
ASSEIQEETQY
>TRBV3-1|TRBJ2-7|TRBD2
ASSQTPGRVYEQY
>TRBV12-5|TRBJ2-6|NA
ASGFTGFSGANVLT
>TRBV6-5|TRBJ1-6|NA
ASSYDHNSPLH
>TRBV7-8|TRBJ2-7|NA
ASRPGNYYEQY
>TRBV7-6|TRBJ2-3|TRBD2
ASSLSAGGGTDTQY
>TRBV7-2|TRBJ2-7|NA
ASSLDPPPVGEQY
>TRBV12-3/TRBV12-4|TRBJ2-3|TRBD2
ASSPHGGAGGTDTQY
>TRBV2|TRBJ1-5|NA
ASRRTAEGQPQH
>TRBV2|TRBJ2-4|TRBD2
ASQTSVGWIQY
>TRBV19|TRBJ1-1|NA
ASTNVGTEAF
>TRBV29-1|TRBJ2-5|TRBD2
SVDSGDQETQY
>TRBV19|TRBJ2-1|TRBD1
ASSSPTGGNEQF